The present TCR beta chain was sequenced within a study of Graves' ophthalmopathy and Graves' hyperthyroidism. Thyroid ultrasound, orbital computed tomography, TRAb, serum thyroxine and clinical symptoms formed the basis of diagnosis. This clonotype was seen many times. What it recognizes is unknown. V shed 6 bases, J shed 0 bases, and the junction held 2 bases outside the gene matches. Germline V gene data show CDR1 as SQVTM and CDR2 as ANQGSEA. The CDR3 sequence is 13 residues long. Using RNA transcripts, the TCR beta CDR3 regions were amplified. Second-round multiplex PCR came after a first-round RT-PCR that employed HTBI primers. TCRdb re-called the multiplex PCR reads with MiXCR, one entry per CDR3 protein. The data contain about 640,000 distinct CDR3 sequences, over 40% of them singletons. Whole-study findings and limits: Most clonotypes expanded in thyroid above 0.001 frequency were present in blood too. Forecasting of ophthalmopathy progression by the model achieved almost 71% sensitivity and roughly 78% specificity.

Material: peripheral blood. This receptor was taken from an adult man with Graves' ophthalmopathy. The genes are TRBV29-1 and TRBJ2-7, with TRBD1 matching 10 bases. CDR3 residues: CSVDRGDSYEQYF. CDR3 DNA: TGCAGCGTGGACAGGGGGGACTCCTACGAGCAGTACTTC.